Each of the 10 T cell receptor beta chains below was sequenced from the same sample in a study of blood T cell repertoires in COVID-19. Profiling relied on immunoSEQ multiplex PCR, and the TCRdb table lists in-frame clones only, not all of them. This table has a few hundred thousand clones, 82% appearing once. Sequences were obtained from peripheral blood. Receptors originate from a woman younger than 30 with acute or convalescent COVID-19.

This sequence joins TRBV7-9 and TRBJ1-1, with D uncertain. Germline CDR1 reads SEHNR; CDR2 reads FQNEAQ (reference sequence). V lost 1 base and J lost 1, with 10 bases in between. The CDR3 totals 15 residues. For the CDR3, the DNA is TGTGCCAGCAGCTTAGTACTGGGAGCGAACACTGAAGCTTTCTTT. Residues: CASSLVLGANTEAFF.

This sequence joins TRBV23-1 and TRBJ1-6; D call uncertain. Being an ORF, TRBV23-1 has a function that is uncertain. The CDR3 loop spans 16 amino acids. The germline V and J ends were trimmed by 6 bases and 5 bases, with 17 bases remaining between them. Here the CDR3 reads CASSRLTTENNSPLHF. The CDR3 DNA sequence: TGCGCCAGCAGCCGTCTGACTACAGAGAATAATTCACCCCTCCACTTT.

The chain couples TRBV7-9 to TRBJ2-7, with no clear D. Trimming shortened V by 4 bases and J by 0 bases, and 10 bases separated the two germline ends. The germline gives CDR1 SEHNR, CDR2 FQNEAQ (reference sequence). There are 14 residues in the CDR3. The CDR3 here is CASSSQTLSYEQYF. The CDR3 DNA follows: TGTGCCAGCAGCTCCCAGACACTCTCCTACGAGCAGTACTTC.

The rearrangement uses TRBV24-1 and TRBJ1-1; D is unclear. The CDR3 totals 14 residues. V was cut by 4 bases and J by 2 bases, with 10 bases left in between. Per the germline V gene, CDR1 is KGHDR and CDR2 is SFDVKD. CDR3 sequence: CATSDTDTNTEAFF. In nucleotides, the CDR3 is TGTGCCACCAGTGACACCGACACAAACACTGAAGCTTTCTTT.

This clone was seen once. The gene calls are TRBV28 and TRBJ2-7, with D possibly matching TRBD1 (5 bases). V shed 3 bases and J shed 0 bases, with 12 bases lying between them. The CDR3 is 15 amino acids. The germline CDR1 and CDR2 sequences are MDHEN and SYDVKM. CDR3 in DNA: TGTGCCAGCAGTTTGTCTCCAGGGCCCTCCTACGAGCAGTACTTC. It translates to CASSLSPGPSYEQYF.

This clone was seen just once. The chain combines TRBV10-3 with TRBJ2-1, with 8 bases identical to TRBD2. The CDR3 has 15 amino acids. The V gene's germline CDR1 is ENHRY and CDR2 SYGVKD. V lost 3 bases and J lost 7; bases outside the gene matches: 8. The CDR3 DNA sequence: TGTGCCATCAGTGACGGCGGGGGGTCCCGGAATGAGCAGTTCTTC. It translates to CAISDGGGSRNEQFF.

The rearrangement joins TRBV4-3 to TRBJ2-7, with 13 bases fitting TRBD2. This CDR3 region has 22 residues. V dropped 3 bases and J dropped 2; count of bases not matched to a gene: 22. Germline V CDR1 and CDR2: LGHNA, YSLEER. CDR3 sequence reads: CASSHEGGRTLAGGPGAYEQYF. CDR3 nucleotides: TGCGCCAGCAGCCACGAAGGGGGCAGGACACTAGCGGGAGGGCCGGGCGCCTACGAGCAGTACTTC.

The chain couples TRBV19 to TRBJ2-1, with TRBD1 matching 9 bases. V shed 6 bases, J shed 2 bases, and the junction held 8 bases outside the gene matches. The CDR3 contains 16 residues. CDR1 and CDR2 (germline): LNHDA, SQIVND (reference sequence). The CDR3 DNA reads as TGTGCCAGTAGGCCCTGGGGACAGGGTACCTACAATGAGCAGTTCTTC. Protein product: CASRPWGQGTYNEQFF.

The V gene is TRBV19, the J gene TRBJ1-4; TRBD1 aligns across 8 bases. V shed 5 bases and J 7 bases; nucleotides not matched to a gene: 3. This CDR3 spans 13 amino acids. Germline CDR1 and CDR2: LNHDA and SQIVND (reference sequence). As DNA, the CDR3 is TGTGCCAGTAGTCGACAGGGGTTTGAAAAACTGTTTTTT. Translation gives CASSRQGFEKLFF.

This clone has more than one count but fewer than ten. This rearrangement joins TRBV3-1 (or the pseudogene TRBV3-2) to TRBJ2-1; 8 nucleotides agree with TRBD2. The ends lost 0 bases at V and 4 bases at J; junction bases unmatched: 8. Germline CDR1 and CDR2: LGHDT and YNNKEL (reference sequence). This CDR3 has 17 amino acids. Written as DNA, the CDR3 is TGTGCCAGCAGCCAAGACAGAACTAGCGGTAAATACAATGAGCAGTTCTTC. This codes for CASSQDRTSGKYNEQFF.